Below are 26 T cell receptor beta chains sequenced from a single sample in a study of shared clonotypes between healthy human individuals. Only CD45RO-negative cells positively selected for CCR7 counted as naive CD8 cells, so terminally differentiated effector memory CD45RA+ cells were excluded. Sequencing was performed with immunoSEQ multiplex PCR; in TCRdb, only in-frame clones are kept and a portion is missing. The sample has about 2.1 million clones; about 93% are singletons. The sample was naive CD8+ T cells from PBMCs. Source of these receptors: a man aged 18 to 35 in good health. Some clones in this sample may be carry-over from other donors' samples.

V gene TRBV4-1 combines with J gene TRBJ1-1, with D unresolved. This CDR3 contains 13 residues. The germline CDR1 and CDR2 sequences are MGHRA and YSYEKL. V shed 4 bases and J shed 1 base, with 7 bases lying between them. Here the CDR3 reads CASSLIQNTEAFF. DNA for the CDR3: TGCGCCAGCAGCCTTATACAGAACACTGAAGCTTTCTTT.

The chain has TRBV7-9 and TRBJ1-4; the match to TRBD1 covers 7 bases. Germline V gene sequence: CDR1 SEHNR, CDR2 FQNEAQ (reference sequence). V shed 5 bases and J 8 bases; nucleotides not matched to a gene: 8. This CDR3 contains 14 residues. CDR3 nucleotide sequence: TGTGCCAGCAGCCCAGACAGGGTAGGAGAAAAACTGTTTTTT. This translates into CASSPDRVGEKLFF.

The chain carries TRBV28 and TRBJ2-5; 9 bases map to TRBD2. The CDR3 is 15 residues long. Germline V gene data show CDR1 as MDHEN and CDR2 as SYDVKM. V shed 5 bases and J 2 bases; nucleotides not matched to a gene: 6. Here the CDR3 reads CASSPLTSGQETQYF. DNA of the CDR3: TGTGCCAGCAGTCCCTTGACTAGCGGTCAAGAGACCCAGTACTTC.

In its sample, this clone was seen once. CDR3 sequence: CASSLLAGGPYGYTF. DNA for the CDR3: TGTGCCAGCAGCTTATTAGCGGGGGGCCCCTATGGCTACACCTTC. V gene TRBV7-6 combines with J gene TRBJ1-2, with a tentative D call TRBD1 (6 bases). Germline V CDR1 and CDR2: SGHVS, FNYEAQ. The CDR3 is 15 residues long. V lost 2 bases to trimming and J lost 4 bases, with 14 bases between them.

In its sample, this clone was seen a few times. V gene TRBV4-1 combines with J gene TRBJ1-1; TRBD1 is a possible D gene (5 bases). The CDR3 runs 15 residues. Trimming pared 4 bases from V and 3 bases from J, leaving 15 bases between. Germline values: CDR1 MGHRA, CDR2 YSYEKL. CDR3 DNA: TGCGCCAGCAGCCGACCGCAGGGAAGGGACACTGAAGCTTTCTTT. Encoded protein: CASSRPQGRDTEAFF.

This chain connects TRBV7-2 to TRBJ1-1; 7 nucleotides match TRBD1. V trimming: 6 bases; J trimming: 1 base; junction bases outside the gene matches: 8. This CDR3 is built from 15 residues. CDR1 SGHTA and CDR2 FQGNSA come from the germline V gene. This CDR3 is CASSEEGARNTEAFF. The DNA for the CDR3 is TGTGCCAGCAGTGAAGAGGGGGCCAGGAACACTGAAGCTTTCTTT.

The J gene is TRBJ2-3, the V gene TRBV27; D not certain. Germline V gene lookup returns CDR1 MNHEY and CDR2 SMNVEV (reference sequence). Trimming took off 7 bases at V and 4 bases at J, with 15 bases between the two ends. The CDR3 covers 14 residues. The DNA of the CDR3 is TGTGCCAGCACCGACCGATTAGCCCCAGATACGCAGTATTTT. Its protein product is CASTDRLAPDTQYF.

The rearrangement joins TRBV13 to TRBJ2-2, with a tentative D call TRBD2 (6 bases). The CDR3 covers 17 residues. CDR1 is PRHDT and CDR2 is FYEKMQ in the germline V gene (reference sequence). V was pared by 5 bases and J by 4 bases, with 20 bases between. In DNA, the CDR3 is TGTGCCAGCAGCCAAAGCGGGTGGAGGGCCTTCACCGGGGAGCTGTTTTTT. This sequence encodes CASSQSGWRAFTGELFF.

The DNA for the CDR3 is TGTGCCAGTAGCAGATCACCTAAAGGTAGGCCCCAGCATTTT. It is translated as CASSRSPKGRPQHF. The chain links TRBV19 to TRBJ1-5; D uncertain. Trimming took off 6 bases at V and 9 bases at J, with 18 bases between the two ends. The germline V gene has CDR1 LNHDA and CDR2 SQIVND (reference sequence). The CDR3 loop spans 14 amino acids.

The chain links TRBV7-2 to TRBJ1-3; tentatively, D is TRBD1 (6 bases). This CDR3 has 18 amino acids. V lost 4 bases and J 0 bases, leaving 19 bases between the germline ends. CDR1 is SGHTA and CDR2 is FQGNSA in the germline V gene. CDR3: CASSSRQEPILSGNTIYF. Written as DNA, the CDR3 is TGTGCCAGCAGCTCGAGACAGGAGCCTATCCTCTCTGGAAACACCATATATTTT. Filled out from reference TRBV7-2 and TRBJ1-3, the complete variable domain reads GAGVSQSPSNKVTEKGKDVELRCDPISGHTALYWYRQSLGQGLEFLIYFQGNSAPDKSGLPSDRFSAERTGGSVSTLTIQRTQQEDSAVYLCASSSRQEPILSGNTIYFGEGSWLTVV.

The V call is TRBV27, the J call TRBJ1-1, with TRBD1 as a possible D gene (5 bases). The CDR3 loop spans 14 amino acids. CDR1 and CDR2 (germline): MNHEY, SMNVEV (reference sequence). V gave up 9 bases and J gave up 3 bases, with 17 bases separating them. This chain's CDR3 is CASLRTGGDTEAFF. DNA for the CDR3: TGTGCCAGTCTCAGGACCGGGGGGGACACTGAAGCTTTCTTT.

The chain combines TRBV6-5 with TRBJ1-4; D might be TRBD1 (6 bases). The germline V gene encodes CDR1 MNHEY and CDR2 SVGAGI. Between the trimmed V and J ends, which lost 4 bases and 8 bases, there was a span of 17 bases. The CDR3 is 15 residues long. CDR3: CASSSPTGFGEKLFF. The CDR3 nucleotides are TGTGCCAGCAGTTCCCCGACAGGCTTCGGAGAAAAACTGTTTTTT.

V gene TRBV5-6 combines with J gene TRBJ2-7, with 9 bases identical to TRBD1. There are 16 residues in the CDR3. Germline V CDR1 and CDR2: SGHDT, YYEEEE. V shed 3 bases and J 3 bases; nucleotides not matched to a gene: 10. CDR3 loop: CASSWNRGHQGYEQYF. The DNA for the CDR3 is TGTGCCAGCAGCTGGAACAGGGGGCACCAGGGCTACGAGCAGTACTTC.

This chain links TRBV29-1 with TRBJ1-5, with D hard to call. Germline V lookup: CDR1 SQVTM, CDR2 ANQGSEA. The CDR3 runs 14 residues. V was clipped by 4 bases and J by 0 bases, with 10 bases between them. The CDR3, as DNA: TGCAGCGTTGCTGCCGGCCTTAGCAATCAGCCCCAGCATTTT. Translated, it gives CSVAAGLSNQPQHF.

The rearrangement joins TRBV5-6 to TRBJ1-2, with unresolved D. The CDR3 length is 13 residues. Germline lookup yields CDR1 SGHDT and CDR2 YYEEEE. V lost 5 bases and J lost 8, with 16 bases in between. CDR3 nucleotide sequence: TGTGCCAGCAGGGCCCCGCACCAGGAGGGCTACACCTTC. Translated: CASRAPHQEGYTF.

This chain uses TRBV30 with TRBJ2-5; D is possibly TRBD1 or TRBD2 (5 bases each). TRBJ2-7 matches the DNA end more closely, so the J call is doubtful. The CDR3 has 14 residues. The germline gives CDR1 GTSNPN, CDR2 SVGIG (reference sequence). The CDR3 sequence is CAWSQGTPSYEQYF. In nucleotides, the CDR3 is TGTGCCTGGAGTCAAGGGACCCCTTCCTACGAGCAGTACTTC.

This chain uses TRBV6-5 with TRBJ2-7, with TRBD1 matching over 7 bases. CDR1 is MNHEY and CDR2 is SVGAGI in the germline V gene. Unmatched junction bases numbered 7, after V lost 5 bases and J lost 3 bases. The CDR3 runs to 14 residues. The DNA for the CDR3 is TGTGCCAGCAGTGCATTTGGACAGGACTACGAGCAGTACTTC. Amino acids: CASSAFGQDYEQYF.

The chain recombines TRBV27 with TRBJ2-1; TRBD2 is a possible D gene (5 bases). CDR1 MNHEY and CDR2 SMNVEV come from the germline V gene (reference sequence). The CDR3 is 16 amino acids. V was clipped by 2 bases and J by 2 bases, with 13 bases between them. The CDR3 loop reads CASSLTPGRTYNEQFF. The CDR3 DNA follows: TGTGCCAGCAGTTTAACTCCGGGAAGGACCTACAATGAGCAGTTCTTC.

The chain combines TRBV27 with TRBJ2-1; TRBD1 agrees at 9 bases. The V segment lost 2 bases and the J segment 6 bases; nucleotides outside the gene matches: 5. This CDR3 is 15 amino acids long. Germline CDR1 and CDR2: MNHEY and SMNVEV (reference sequence). CDR3 region: CASSLSGQGSNEQFF. CDR3 in DNA: TGTGCCAGCAGTTTAAGTGGACAGGGGTCCAATGAGCAGTTCTTC.

The chain carries TRBV9 and TRBJ2-6; maybe TRBD2 (5 bases). Germline V lookup: CDR1 SGDLS, CDR2 YYNGEE. Trimming stripped 3 bases from V and 2 bases from J, with 12 bases between. There are 16 residues in the CDR3. CDR3 DNA: TGTGCCAGCAGCGCATCCTCCGGGACTGGGGCCAACGTCCTGACTTTC. Translated: CASSASSGTGANVLTF.

The rearrangement joins TRBV28 to TRBJ2-7; D possibly corresponds to TRBD1 (6 bases). Trimming took off 5 bases at V and 2 bases at J, with 16 bases between the two ends. From germline, CDR1 is MDHEN and CDR2 SYDVKM. The CDR3 covers 15 residues. The CDR3 coding sequence is TGTGCCAGCAGTCTACGTAGAACAGGGCCCTACGAGCAGTACTTC. As protein: CASSLRRTGPYEQYF.

J is TRBJ1-1 and V is TRBV18; D not resolved. The CDR3 covers 13 residues. Per germline, CDR1 KGHSH and CDR2 LQKENI. Trimming removed 6 bases from V and 3 bases from J, with 11 bases in between. In DNA form, the CDR3 reads TGTGCCAGCTCGTACGGCCCGGACACTGAAGCTTTCTTT. Amino acids: CASSYGPDTEAFF.

The chain recombines TRBV27 with TRBJ2-1; 11 nucleotides line up with TRBD2. V shed 3 bases and J 10 bases; nucleotides not matched to a gene: 8. Germline-derived CDR1 and CDR2 are MNHEY and SMNVEV (reference sequence). The CDR3 is made up of 15 amino acids. Here the CDR3 reads CASSLVAGGPREQFF. CDR3 DNA sequence: TGTGCCAGCAGTTTGGTAGCGGGAGGGCCGAGGGAGCAGTTCTTC.

The chain uses TRBV2 and TRBJ2-7, with 8 bases fitting TRBD1. Unmatched junction bases numbered 6, after V lost 4 bases and J lost 1 base. The CDR3 consists of 15 residues. Germline V gene data show CDR1 as SNHLY and CDR2 as FYNNEI. The CDR3 region is CASSGQGTSSYEQYF. The CDR3 bases are TGTGCCAGCAGTGGACAGGGGACGAGTTCCTACGAGCAGTACTTC.

V gene TRBV15 combines with J gene TRBJ1-4; D is possibly TRBD1 (5 bases). Trimming took off 3 bases at V and 11 bases at J, with 16 bases between the two ends. The CDR3 runs 14 residues. Germline V lookup: CDR1 LNHNV, CDR2 YYDKDF (reference sequence). The CDR3 DNA reads as TGTGCCACCAGCAGGACGAGGGGTCAGAACAAACTGTTTTTT. Its translation: CATSRTRGQNKLFF. The variable domain in full, completed from reference TRBV15 and TRBJ1-4, reads DAMVIQNPRYQVTQFGKPVTLSCSQTLNHNVMYWYQQKSSQAPKLLFHYYDKDFNNEADTPDNFQSRRPNTSFCFLDIRSPGLGDTAMYLCATSRTRGQNKLFFGSGTQLSVL.

The rearrangement uses TRBV27 and TRBJ2-3, with D perhaps assigned TRBD1 or TRBD2 (7 bases each). The CDR3 has 16 amino acids. With 6 bases removed from V and 1 base from J, the gap between germline ends came to 17 bases. Germline V gene lookup returns CDR1 MNHEY and CDR2 SMNVEV (reference sequence). The CDR3 DNA reads as TGTGCCAGCAGGGGGAGGGGGCGGAGGGGCACAGATACGCAGTATTTT. Protein product: CASRGRGRRGTDTQYF.